What follows are 27 T cell receptor beta chains derived from one specimen sequenced in a study of spatial heterogeneity in lung cancer. Each CDR3 protein is one row after TCRdb ran MiXCR on the 5' RACE reads. The table has about 38,000 distinct CDR3 sequences, around 5.5% seen once. Time point: sample taken at primary tumor resection. Sequencing covered unsorted whole RNA taken from tumor, nontumor lung or frozen PBMC. The sequencing used PBMCs, collected at surgery. These receptors all come from a male donor with early-stage non-small cell lung cancer.

This clonotype was seen a handful of times. The chain uses TRBV12-3 or TRBV12-4 and TRBJ1-5; no reliable D call. The CDR3 spans 16 residues. The V end lost 1 base, the J end lost 9 bases, and 19 bases lay between the germline ends. The CDR3 DNA follows: TGTGCCAGCAGTTTAGGGGCTCCGGGAGCCCCGGGGCCCCAGCATTTT. It specifies CASSLGAPGAPGPQHF.

In DNA form, the CDR3 reads TGTGCCAGCAGCGTCGCGCCTCCGGGACAGTTGTCTGGAAACACCATATATTTT. It specifies CASSVAPPGQLSGNTIYF. The chain has TRBV9 and TRBJ1-3, with 7 bases identical to TRBD1. CDR3 length equals 18 residues. Germline V lookup: CDR1 SGDLS, CDR2 YYNGEE. With V trimmed by 2 bases and J by 1 base, 12 bases remained unmatched. The whole variable domain, filled in from reference TRBV9 and TRBJ1-3, reads DSGVTQTPKHLITATGQRVTLRCSPRSGDLSVYWYQQSLDQGLQFLIQYYNGEERAKGNILERFSAQQFPDLHSELNLSSLELGDSALYFCASSVAPPGQLSGNTIYFGEGSWLTVV.

This clonotype was counted only a few times. The chain uses TRBV18 and TRBJ1-5; tentatively, D is TRBD1 (6 bases). Germline-derived CDR1 and CDR2 are KGHSH and LQKENI. Trimming pared 6 bases from V and 5 bases from J, leaving 14 bases between. The CDR3 totals 14 residues. This CDR3 is CASSQDRAYQPQHF. CDR3 nucleotides: TGTGCCAGCTCCCAGGACAGAGCCTATCAGCCCCAGCATTTT. Drawing the rest from reference TRBV18 and TRBJ1-5, the complete variable domain is NAGVMQNPRHLVRRRGQEARLRCSPMKGHSHVYWYRQLPEEGLKFMVYLQKENIIDESGMPKERFSAEFPKEGPSILRIQQVVRGDSAAYFCASSQDRAYQPQHFGDGTRLSIL.

This clonotype was detected many times. The rearrangement links TRBV10-3 to TRBJ1-1; D gene unclear. CDR3 length: 13 residues. V was cut by 0 bases and J by 5 bases, with 7 bases left in between. Germline V gene lookup returns CDR1 ENHRY and CDR2 SYGVKD. CDR3 region: CAISESPGTEAFF. The DNA of the CDR3 is TGTGCCATCAGTGAGTCCCCAGGTACTGAAGCTTTCTTT.

This chain connects TRBV19 to TRBJ2-1; D assignment may be TRBD1 or TRBD2 (6 bases each). V was shortened by 0 bases and J by 13 bases, with 13 bases between the two germline ends. This CDR3 is built from 13 residues. Per the germline V gene, CDR1 is LNHDA and CDR2 is SQIVND (reference sequence). The CDR3 region has the DNA TGTGCCAGTAGTATAGATGACGAGGGGGGTCAGTTCTTC. Translation: CASSIDDEGGQFF.

Many counts were recorded for this clonotype. V is TRBV7-2 and J is TRBJ1-6; no clear D. The CDR3 spans 16 residues. V shed 1 base and J shed 9 bases, with 16 bases lying between them. Germline loops: CDR1 SGHTA, CDR2 FQGNSA. The DNA of the CDR3 is TGTGCCAGCAGCTTAGATTCCGGCAGCTGGGGTTCACCCCTCCACTTT. As protein: CASSLDSGSWGSPLHF.

This clonotype was counted ten times or more. This chain joins TRBV11-2 and TRBJ1-5; a weak D match, TRBD1 (5 bases). With 3 bases removed from V and 3 bases from J, the gap between germline ends came to 12 bases. CDR3 length: 15 residues. Per the germline V gene, CDR1 is SGHAT and CDR2 is FQNNGV. This CDR3 is CASSFMGRNNQPQHF. As DNA, the CDR3 is TGTGCCAGCAGCTTCATGGGACGGAACAATCAGCCCCAGCATTTT.

Many counts were recorded for this clonotype. The chain has TRBV5-1 and TRBJ1-1, with 9 bases identical to TRBD1. Germline V gene lookup returns CDR1 SGHRS and CDR2 YFSETQ. The junction had 8 bases not matched to a gene; V was cut back by 4 bases and J by 1 base. The CDR3 has 16 residues. CDR3 protein: CASSPDRGSKNTEAFF. CDR3 DNA: TGCGCCAGCAGCCCGGACAGGGGCAGTAAGAACACTGAAGCTTTCTTT.

This clonotype showed up many times. This chain links TRBV10-3 with TRBJ2-5, with TRBD1 matching over 11 bases. CDR1 and CDR2 from the germline V gene are ENHRY and SYGVKD. The CDR3 spans 16 residues. With 4 bases clipped from V and 4 bases from J, the junction kept 8 bases outside the gene matches. CDR3 coding DNA: TGTGCCATCAGTGCCTCCCGGACAGGGGGCCGAGAGACCCAGTACTTC. Translation: CAISASRTGGRETQYF.

In this sample, this clonotype turned up many times. The chain has TRBV7-8 and TRBJ2-1, with D possibly being TRBD1 (7 bases). The germline gives CDR1 SGHVS, CDR2 FQNEAQ. The CDR3 consists of 18 residues. V lost 1 base and J 2 bases, leaving 18 bases between the germline ends. CDR3 nucleotide sequence: TGTGCCAGCAGCTTAGAGGGGGCCCGGGGGCACGCCTACAATGAGCAGTTCTTC. Residues: CASSLEGARGHAYNEQFF.

In its sample, this clonotype was seen a few times. This chain uses TRBV6-5 with TRBJ2-1; 11 positions match TRBD1. This CDR3 comprises 16 residues. Germline V gives CDR1 MNHEY, CDR2 SVGAGI. V shed 0 bases and J 10 bases; nucleotides not matched to a gene: 8. The CDR3 nucleotides are TGTGCCAGCAGTTACTCATTAGGACAGGGGGCGGTCGAGCAGTTCTTC. It is translated as CASSYSLGQGAVEQFF.

This clonotype was observed a few times. This chain joins TRBV7-8 and TRBJ2-1; 10 bases agree with TRBD1. V was pared by 7 bases and J by 5 bases, with 5 bases of the junction left unmatched. The CDR3 is 14 amino acids. Germline loops: CDR1 SGHVS, CDR2 FQNEAQ. The DNA for the CDR3 is TGTGCCAGCAAGACAGGGGGCATAAACAATGAGCAGTTCTTC. Its protein product is CASKTGGINNEQFF.

This clonotype showed up many times. The V call is TRBV19, the J call TRBJ2-3; 8 positions agree with TRBD2. The ends lost 9 bases at V and 9 bases at J; junction bases unmatched: 11. Per germline, CDR1 LNHDA and CDR2 SQIVND (reference sequence). The CDR3 is 13 amino acids. CDR3: CASKTSGRGTQYF. CDR3 nucleotide sequence: TGTGCCAGCAAAACTAGCGGTCGAGGAACGCAGTATTTT.

This clonotype was counted at least ten times. The chain carries TRBV12-3 or TRBV12-4 and TRBJ2-5, with 13 nucleotides matching TRBD2. The V gene end was trimmed by 1 base and the J gene end by 7 bases; junction bases not matched to a gene: 6. The CDR3 is 16 residues long. CDR3 coding DNA: TGTGCCAGCAGTTTAGAGACTAGCGGGGGGCCGGGGACCCAGTACTTC. Protein: CASSLETSGGPGTQYF.

This clonotype was seen at least ten times. This chain connects TRBV5-8 to TRBJ2-3; D not resolved. The germline V gene encodes CDR1 SGHTS and CDR2 YDEGEE. CDR3 length: 13 residues. Between the trimmed V and J ends, which lost 4 bases and 6 bases, there was a span of 12 bases. In nucleotides, the CDR3 is TGTGCCAGCAGCCCTTTACGGACCGATACGCAGTATTTT. This translates into CASSPLRTDTQYF.

Many counts were recorded for this clonotype. The rearrangement uses TRBV6-2 or TRBV6-3 and TRBJ2-1; no reliable D call. This CDR3 is 15 amino acids long. Trimming cost V 6 bases and J 0 bases, with 12 bases left between them. Germline V gene data show CDR1 as MNHEY and CDR2 as SVGEGT. Written as DNA, the CDR3 is TGTGCCAGCAGAACCACTTGGACCTCCTACAATGAGCAGTTCTTC. As protein: CASRTTWTSYNEQFF.

This clonotype was counted a few times. J is TRBJ2-2 and V is TRBV24-1; 10 bases agree with TRBD2. This CDR3 spans 17 amino acids. Trimming at V came to 4 bases and at J to 5 bases, leaving 9 bases not matched to a gene. Germline-derived CDR1 and CDR2 are KGHDR and SFDVKD. DNA for the CDR3: TGTGCCACCAGTGACCCTTCTAGCGGGGGCCTTACCGGGGAGCTGTTTTTT. This codes for CATSDPSSGGLTGELFF.

This clonotype showed up many times. The rearrangement joins TRBV18 to TRBJ1-5; tentative D call: TRBD1 (6 bases). CDR1 is KGHSH and CDR2 is LQKENI in the germline V gene. This CDR3 region has 13 residues. V was shortened by 6 bases and J by 2 bases, with 8 bases between the two germline ends. CDR3 residues: CASSWGRNQPQHF. In DNA form, the CDR3 reads TGTGCCAGCTCGTGGGGGCGCAATCAGCCCCAGCATTTT. Based on the CDR3 plus reference TRBV18 and TRBJ1-5, the full variable domain is NAGVMQNPRHLVRRRGQEARLRCSPMKGHSHVYWYRQLPEEGLKFMVYLQKENIIDESGMPKERFSAEFPKEGPSILRIQQVVRGDSAAYFCASSWGRNQPQHFGDGTRLSIL.

This clonotype has just a few counts. The chain is built from TRBV5-6 and TRBJ1-1, with D maybe TRBD1 (6 bases). Germline values: CDR1 SGHDT, CDR2 YYEEEE. V shed 2 bases and J shed 0 bases, with 8 bases lying between them. The CDR3 runs to 14 residues. The CDR3 reads CASSFGTLNTEAFF. The CDR3 region has the DNA TGTGCCAGCAGCTTCGGGACACTGAACACTGAAGCTTTCTTT. The full variable domain, in which reference TRBV5-6 and TRBJ1-1 provide the parts outside the CDR3, is DAGVTQSPTHLIKTRGQQVTLRCSPKSGHDTVSWYQQALGQGPQFIFQYYEEEERQRGNFPDRFSGHQFPNYSSELNVNALLLGDSALYLCASSFGTLNTEAFFGQGTRLTVV.

At least ten counts were recorded for this clonotype. This chain links TRBV28 with TRBJ2-3; D possibly uses TRBD1 or TRBD2 (5 bases each). Germline assignment: CDR1 MDHEN and CDR2 SYDVKM. Trimming took 5 bases from V and 1 from J, leaving 19 bases between them. The CDR3 extends over 17 amino acids. The CDR3 DNA sequence: TGTGCCAGCAGTGTATACCCCGGTCAGGGAGGCACAGATACGCAGTATTTT. Encoded protein: CASSVYPGQGGTDTQYF.

This clonotype was seen only a few times. This could be a read error, since a much larger clone is one nucleotide away. The rearrangement links TRBV11-2 to TRBJ1-4; TRBD1 aligns across 8 bases. Losses at the gene ends were 3 bases for V and 7 bases for J; bases not matched to a gene: 1. This CDR3 is 13 amino acids long. Germline V gives CDR1 SGHAT, CDR2 FQNNGV. The CDR3 reads CASSLDRVEKLFF. CDR3 DNA: TGTGCCAGCAGCTTGGACAGGGTTGAAAAACTGTTTTTT.

V usage is TRBV23-1 and J usage is TRBJ1-2, with D perhaps TRBD1 (6 bases). TRBV23-1 is flagged as an ORF with uncertain function. There are 13 residues in the CDR3. The germline V and J ends were trimmed by 4 bases and 2 bases, with 8 bases remaining between them. CDR3 in amino acids: CASSPGQNYGYTF. For the CDR3, the DNA is TGCGCCAGCAGTCCGGGACAAAACTATGGCTACACCTTC.

This clonotype appeared many times. CDR3 sequence: CASSRRTAFF. The CDR3 DNA reads as TGTGCCAGCAGCCGACGAACGGCTTTCTTT. This rearrangement joins TRBV28 to TRBJ1-1; no clear D. The germline CDR1 and CDR2 sequences are MDHEN and SYDVKM. The CDR3 runs to 10 residues. V was shortened by 6 bases and J by 11 bases, with 10 bases between the two germline ends.

This clonotype was detected ten times or more. This chain links TRBV7-9 with TRBJ2-7; no definite D call. Trimming stripped 1 base from V and 6 bases from J, with 10 bases between. This CDR3 is 13 amino acids long. The V gene's germline CDR1 is SEHNR and CDR2 FQNEAQ (reference sequence). The DNA for the CDR3 is TGTGCCAGCAGCTTAGACTGGGGTTCCGAGCAGTACTTC. Amino acid sequence: CASSLDWGSEQYF.

Details on this clonotype: The final CDR3 position lacks the conserved phenylalanine or tryptophan, pointing to a likely read error. The DNA is left out, because the CDR3 cannot be placed on it with certainty; the CDR3 is given as TCRdb lists it. This chain connects TRBV28 to TRBJ2-3; the table calls TRBD1, which could not be checked here. Counting both end residues, the CDR3 totals 11 amino acids. Per germline, CDR1 MDHEN and CDR2 SYDVKM. CDR3 region: CASSLSDRDMV.

This clonotype came up many times. The junction shows a germline mismatch at one end, possibly a read error. V is TRBV12-3 or TRBV12-4 and J is TRBJ1-1; the D gene is possibly TRBD1 (6 bases). The CDR3 has 12 residues. In nucleotides, the CDR3 is TGTGCCAGCAGCTCGGGACACACTAAAGCTTTCTTT. The encoded protein is CASSSGHTKAFF.

This clonotype was seen at least ten times. This chain connects TRBV4-3 to TRBJ1-5; possibly TRBD1 for D (6 bases). Germline CDR1 LGHNA, CDR2 YSLEER. Trimming stripped 4 bases from V and 5 bases from J, with 9 bases between. The CDR3 runs 13 residues. CDR3 amino acids: CASSPGEDQPQHF. The DNA of the CDR3 is TGCGCCAGCAGCCCAGGGGAGGATCAGCCCCAGCATTTT.